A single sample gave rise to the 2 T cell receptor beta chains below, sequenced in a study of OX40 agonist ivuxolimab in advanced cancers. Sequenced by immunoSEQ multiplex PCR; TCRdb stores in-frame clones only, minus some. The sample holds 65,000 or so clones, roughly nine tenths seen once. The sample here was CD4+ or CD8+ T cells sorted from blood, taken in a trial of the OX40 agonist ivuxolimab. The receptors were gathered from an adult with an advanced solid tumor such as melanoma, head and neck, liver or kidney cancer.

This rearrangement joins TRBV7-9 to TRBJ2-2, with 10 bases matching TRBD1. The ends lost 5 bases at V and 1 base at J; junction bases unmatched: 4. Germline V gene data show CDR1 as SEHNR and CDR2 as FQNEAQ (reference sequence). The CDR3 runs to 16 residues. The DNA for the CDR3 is TGTGCCAGCAGCCAAGGACAGGGGGTGAACACCGGGGAGCTGTTTTTT. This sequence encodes CASSQGQGVNTGELFF.

CDR3 coding DNA: TGTGCCATCAGTGATTATACAGCGGGAGGCCGCGGAACCGGGGAGCTGTTTTTT. Protein product: CAISDYTAGGRGTGELFF. This chain links TRBV10-3 with TRBJ2-2; the match to TRBD2 covers 9 bases. Germline V gives CDR1 ENHRY, CDR2 SYGVKD. With V trimmed by 3 bases and J by 5 bases, 13 bases remained unmatched. The CDR3 extends over 18 amino acids.